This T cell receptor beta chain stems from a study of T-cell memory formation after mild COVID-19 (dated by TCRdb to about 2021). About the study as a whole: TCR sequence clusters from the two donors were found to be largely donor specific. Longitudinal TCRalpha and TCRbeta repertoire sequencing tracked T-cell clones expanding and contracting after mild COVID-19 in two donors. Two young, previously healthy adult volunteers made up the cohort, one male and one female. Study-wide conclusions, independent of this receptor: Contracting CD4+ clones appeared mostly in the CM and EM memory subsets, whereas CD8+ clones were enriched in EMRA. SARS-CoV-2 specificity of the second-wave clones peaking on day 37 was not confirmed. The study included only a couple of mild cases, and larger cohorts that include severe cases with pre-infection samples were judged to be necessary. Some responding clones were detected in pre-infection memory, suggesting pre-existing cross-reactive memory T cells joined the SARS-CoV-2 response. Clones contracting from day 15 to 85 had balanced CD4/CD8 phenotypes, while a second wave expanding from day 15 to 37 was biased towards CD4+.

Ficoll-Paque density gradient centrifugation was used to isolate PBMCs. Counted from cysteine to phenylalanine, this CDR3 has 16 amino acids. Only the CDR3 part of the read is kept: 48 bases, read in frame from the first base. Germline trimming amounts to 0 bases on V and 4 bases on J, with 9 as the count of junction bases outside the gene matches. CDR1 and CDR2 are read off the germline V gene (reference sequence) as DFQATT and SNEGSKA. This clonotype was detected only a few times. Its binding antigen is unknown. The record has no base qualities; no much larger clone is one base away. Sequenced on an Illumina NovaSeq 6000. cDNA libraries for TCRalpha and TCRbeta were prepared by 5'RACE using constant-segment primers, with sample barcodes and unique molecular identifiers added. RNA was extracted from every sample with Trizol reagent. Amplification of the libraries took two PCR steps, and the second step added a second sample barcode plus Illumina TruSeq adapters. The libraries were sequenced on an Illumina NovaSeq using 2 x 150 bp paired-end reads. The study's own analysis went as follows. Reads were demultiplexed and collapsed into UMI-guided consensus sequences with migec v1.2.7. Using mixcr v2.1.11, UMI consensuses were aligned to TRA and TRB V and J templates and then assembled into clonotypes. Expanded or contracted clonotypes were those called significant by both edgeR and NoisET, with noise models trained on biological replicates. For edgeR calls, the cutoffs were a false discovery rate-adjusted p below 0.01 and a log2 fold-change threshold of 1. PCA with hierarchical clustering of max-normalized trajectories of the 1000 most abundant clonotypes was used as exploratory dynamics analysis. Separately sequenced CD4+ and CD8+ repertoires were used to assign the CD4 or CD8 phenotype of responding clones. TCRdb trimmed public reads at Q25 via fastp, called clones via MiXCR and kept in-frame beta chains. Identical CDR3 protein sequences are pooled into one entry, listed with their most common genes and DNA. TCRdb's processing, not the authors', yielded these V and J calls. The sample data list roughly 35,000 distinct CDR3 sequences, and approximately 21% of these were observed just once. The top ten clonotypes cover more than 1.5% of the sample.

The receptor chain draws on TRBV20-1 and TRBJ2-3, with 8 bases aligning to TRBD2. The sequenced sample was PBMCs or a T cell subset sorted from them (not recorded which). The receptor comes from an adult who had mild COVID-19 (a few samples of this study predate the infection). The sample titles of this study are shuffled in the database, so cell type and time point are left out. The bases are TGCAGTGCTAGAGATCTCAGGCGGGGGGAGGCAGATACGCAGTATTTT. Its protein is CSARDLRRGEADTQYF.